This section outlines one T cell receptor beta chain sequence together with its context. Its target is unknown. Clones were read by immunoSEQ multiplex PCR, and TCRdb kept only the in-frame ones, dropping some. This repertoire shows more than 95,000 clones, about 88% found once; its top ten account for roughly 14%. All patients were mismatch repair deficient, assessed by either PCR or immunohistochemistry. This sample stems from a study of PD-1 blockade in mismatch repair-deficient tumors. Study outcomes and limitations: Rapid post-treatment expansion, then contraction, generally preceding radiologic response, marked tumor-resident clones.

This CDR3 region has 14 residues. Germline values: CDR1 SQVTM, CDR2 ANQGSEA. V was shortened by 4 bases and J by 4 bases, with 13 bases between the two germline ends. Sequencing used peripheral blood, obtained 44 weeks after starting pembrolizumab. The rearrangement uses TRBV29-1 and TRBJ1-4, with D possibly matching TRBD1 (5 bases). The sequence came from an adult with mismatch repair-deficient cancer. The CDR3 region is CSVASRASNEKLFF. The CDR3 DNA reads TGCAGCGTTGCAAGCAGGGCTAGTAATGAAAAACTGTTTTTT.